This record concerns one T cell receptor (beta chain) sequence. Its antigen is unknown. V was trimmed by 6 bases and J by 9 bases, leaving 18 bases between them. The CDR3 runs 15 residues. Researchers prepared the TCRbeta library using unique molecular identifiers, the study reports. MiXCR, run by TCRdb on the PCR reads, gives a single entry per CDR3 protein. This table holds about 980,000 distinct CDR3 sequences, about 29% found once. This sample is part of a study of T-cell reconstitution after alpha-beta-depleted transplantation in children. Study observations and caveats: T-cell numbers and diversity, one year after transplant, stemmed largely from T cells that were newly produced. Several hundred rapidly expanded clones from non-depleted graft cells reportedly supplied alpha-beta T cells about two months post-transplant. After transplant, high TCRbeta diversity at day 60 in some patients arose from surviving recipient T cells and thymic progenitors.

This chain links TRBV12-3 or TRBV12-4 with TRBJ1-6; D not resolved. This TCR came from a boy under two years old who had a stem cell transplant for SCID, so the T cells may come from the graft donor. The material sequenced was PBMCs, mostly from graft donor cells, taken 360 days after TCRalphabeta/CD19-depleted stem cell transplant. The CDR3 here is CASSGSVGLGSPLHF. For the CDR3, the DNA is TGTGCCAGCAGCGGCTCCGTCGGACTGGGTTCACCCCTCCACTTT.